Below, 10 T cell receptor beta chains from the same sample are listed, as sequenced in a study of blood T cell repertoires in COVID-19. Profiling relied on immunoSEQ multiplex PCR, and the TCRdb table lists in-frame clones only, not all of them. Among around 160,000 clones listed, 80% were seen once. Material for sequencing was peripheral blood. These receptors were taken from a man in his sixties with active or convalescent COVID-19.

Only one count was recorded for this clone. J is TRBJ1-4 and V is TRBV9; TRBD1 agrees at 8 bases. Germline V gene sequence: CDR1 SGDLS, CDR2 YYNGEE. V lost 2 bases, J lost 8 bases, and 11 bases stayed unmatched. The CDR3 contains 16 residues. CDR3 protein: CASSVGPRGLGEKLFF. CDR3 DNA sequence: TGTGCCAGCAGCGTGGGACCCAGGGGGCTGGGAGAAAAACTGTTTTTT.

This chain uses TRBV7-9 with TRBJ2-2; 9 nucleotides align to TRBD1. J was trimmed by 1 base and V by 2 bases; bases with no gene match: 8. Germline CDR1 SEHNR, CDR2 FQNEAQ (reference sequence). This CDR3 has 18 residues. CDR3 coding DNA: TGTGCCAGCAGCTTATTTGGACAGGGGACGGGGAACACCGGGGAGCTGTTTTTT. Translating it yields CASSLFGQGTGNTGELFF.

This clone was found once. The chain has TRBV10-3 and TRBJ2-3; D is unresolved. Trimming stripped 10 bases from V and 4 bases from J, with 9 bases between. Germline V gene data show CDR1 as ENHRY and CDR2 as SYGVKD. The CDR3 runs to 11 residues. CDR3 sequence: CASRQADTQYF. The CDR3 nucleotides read TGTGCCAGCCGGCAGGCAGATACGCAGTATTTT.

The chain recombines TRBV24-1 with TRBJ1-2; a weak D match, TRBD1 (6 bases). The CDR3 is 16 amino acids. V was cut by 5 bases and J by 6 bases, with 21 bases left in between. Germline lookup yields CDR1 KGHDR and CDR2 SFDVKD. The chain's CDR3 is CATSGKTGSGDDGYTF. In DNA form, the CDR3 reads TGTGCCACCAGTGGGAAGACGGGATCAGGGGATGATGGCTACACCTTC.

The CDR3 sequence is CAWSRDSSGSYEQYF. The CDR3 DNA reads TGTGCCTGGAGTCGCGATAGTAGCGGGAGCTACGAGCAGTACTTC. This rearrangement joins TRBV30 to TRBJ2-7; 9 bases agree with TRBD2. The V and J ends lost 2 bases and 3 bases, in that order; junction bases with no gene match: 8. The germline V gene encodes CDR1 GTSNPN and CDR2 SVGIG (reference sequence). The CDR3 has 15 residues.

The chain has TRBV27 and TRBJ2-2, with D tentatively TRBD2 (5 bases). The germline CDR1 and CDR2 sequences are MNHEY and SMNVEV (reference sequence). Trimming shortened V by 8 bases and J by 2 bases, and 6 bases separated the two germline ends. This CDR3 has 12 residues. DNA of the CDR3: TGTGCCAGCGAGGGAAACACCGGGGAGCTGTTTTTT. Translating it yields CASEGNTGELFF.

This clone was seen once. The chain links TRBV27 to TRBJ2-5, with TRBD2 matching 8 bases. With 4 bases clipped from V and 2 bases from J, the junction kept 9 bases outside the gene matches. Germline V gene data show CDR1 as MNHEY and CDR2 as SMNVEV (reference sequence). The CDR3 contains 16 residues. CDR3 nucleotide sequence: TGTGCCAGCAGTTCGTATAGCGGGGACTTTCAAGAGACCCAGTACTTC. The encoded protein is CASSSYSGDFQETQYF.

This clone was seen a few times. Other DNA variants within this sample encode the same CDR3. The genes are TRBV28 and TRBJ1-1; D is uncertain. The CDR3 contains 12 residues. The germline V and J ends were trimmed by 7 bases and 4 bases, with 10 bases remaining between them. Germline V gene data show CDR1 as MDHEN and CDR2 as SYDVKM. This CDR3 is CASTVELTEAFF. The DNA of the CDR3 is TGTGCCAGCACCGTAGAGCTCACTGAAGCTTTCTTT.

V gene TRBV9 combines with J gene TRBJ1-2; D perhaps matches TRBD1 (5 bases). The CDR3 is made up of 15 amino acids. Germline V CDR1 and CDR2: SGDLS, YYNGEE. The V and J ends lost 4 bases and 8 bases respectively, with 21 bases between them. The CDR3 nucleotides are TGTGCCAGCAGCACCCAGAACCAGGGATTCGGGGGCTACACCTTC. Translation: CASSTQNQGFGGYTF.

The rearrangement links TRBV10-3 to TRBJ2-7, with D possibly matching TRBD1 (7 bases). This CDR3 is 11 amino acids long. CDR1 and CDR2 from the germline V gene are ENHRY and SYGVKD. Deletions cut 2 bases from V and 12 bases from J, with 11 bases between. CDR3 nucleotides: TGTGCCATCAGTGAGACCAGGGGGGTGTACTTC. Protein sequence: CAISETRGVYF.